The rows below give T cell receptor beta chains drawn from one sample of a study of T cell responses to AZD1222 COVID-19 vaccine. The protocol was immunoSEQ multiplex PCR, while the TCRdb copy is restricted to in-frame clones and leaves out a portion. Of some 120,000 clones in the sample, around 92% are singletons; the top ten hold 6% to 9%. The material was peripheral blood, obtained 28 days after the second AZD1222 dose. The receptors originated from an adult who received the AZD1222 COVID-19 vaccine. Both conserved end residues are trimmed from each CDR3.

v_gene,j_gene,CDR3aa
TRBV3-1/TRBV3-2,TRBJ1-1,ASSPTGLTMNTEAF
TRBV6-1,TRBJ1-1,ASSEFGQSRTNTEAF
TRBV14,TRBJ2-1,ASRDRDWYNEQF
TRBV5-1,TRBJ2-2,ASSLWTYFNTGELF
TRBV5-6,TRBJ2-2,ASSFGQYTGELF
TRBV19,TRBJ1-1,ASSIAGMSTEAF
TRBV28,TRBJ1-4,ASSLVPGKLF
TRBV28,TRBJ2-1,ASSFALGTGWV
TRBV3-1/TRBV3-2,TRBJ1-5,ASSQEGGGQPQH
TRBV5-4,TRBJ2-5,ASSLDRREEKETQY
TRBV7-2,TRBJ2-7,ASSLAPAGAYEQY